This is a list of T cell receptor beta chains from one sample in a study of cytomegalovirus exposure and HLA in healthy donors. Using immunoSEQ multiplex PCR, the repertoire was profiled, and TCRdb retains in-frame clones only, with some absent. Counted here are about 250,000 clones, about 90% occurring once; the ten biggest clones make up around 13%. Sequencing used PBMCs. The receptors stem from a man between 18 and 29 years old in good health and CMV-seropositive. Both conserved end residues are part of each CDR3. D genes are given only for firm matches. Expanded clones are given a class, and other clones once, few, many or no size at all.

cdr3_aa | cdr3_nt | cdr3_length | clone_size | j_call | v_call | d_call
CASRTGGVWTEAFF | TGTGCCAGTAGGACAGGGGGGGTATGGACTGAAGCTTTCTTT | 14 | NA | TRBJ1-1 | TRBV6-1 | TRBD1
CASWRATAGNTEAFF | TGTGCCAGCTGGAGGGCAACCGCGGGCAACACTGAAGCTTTCTTT | 15 | NA | TRBJ1-1 | TRBV6-5 | NA
CASSSSPSDEQYF | TGTGCCAGCAGCTCGTCCCCCTCCGACGAGCAGTACTTC | 13 | NA | TRBJ2-7 | TRBV11-1 | NA
CASSLSRQNTEAFF | TGTGCCAGCAGTTTAAGTAGACAGAACACTGAAGCTTTCTTT | 14 | NA | TRBJ1-1 | TRBV27 | NA
CASSPRYESYEQYF | TGTGCCAGCAGTCCCAGATACGAGTCCTACGAGCAGTACTTC | 14 | NA | TRBJ2-7 | TRBV27 | NA
CASSQGTGVTDTQYF | TGTGCCAGCAGCCAAGGTACGGGGGTCACAGATACGCAGTATTTT | 15 | NA | TRBJ2-3 | TRBV4-2 | NA
CASGAFPGEQYF | TGTGCCAGCGGGGCTTTTCCTGGCGAGCAGTACTTC | 12 | NA | TRBJ2-7 | TRBV28 | NA
CASSLTGFSTEAFF | TGTGCCAGCAGCTTAACAGGGTTCAGCACTGAAGCTTTCTTT | 14 | NA | TRBJ1-1 | TRBV7-3 | NA
CASSFRADYEQYF | TGTGCCAGCAGTTTCAGGGCAGACTACGAGCAGTACTTC | 13 | NA | TRBJ2-7 | TRBV27 | NA
CASSLGTSHTDTQYF | TGTGCCAGCAGCTTAGGTACATCCCACACAGATACGCAGTATTTT | 15 | NA | TRBJ2-3 | TRBV7-9 | NA
CASSFGDEQFF | TGTGCCAGCAGCTTTGGGGATGAGCAGTTCTTC | 11 | NA | TRBJ2-1 | TRBV5-6 | NA
CASSPDGDYGYTF | TGTGCCAGCAGTCCCGACGGGGACTATGGCTACACCTTC | 13 | NA | TRBJ1-2 | TRBV2 | NA
CASTAGANTEAFF | TGTGCCAGTACGGCCGGAGCGAACACTGAAGCTTTCTTT | 13 | NA | TRBJ1-1 | TRBV19 | NA
CASSEDPGSVLYGYTF | TGTGCCAGCAGTGAAGACCCGGGTTCGGTCCTCTATGGCTACACCTTC | 16 | once | TRBJ1-2 | TRBV6-1 | NA
CASSEARLASGPSSYEQYF | TGTGCCAGCAGTGAAGCTAGGTTGGCTAGCGGGCCGAGCTCCTACGAGCAGTACTTC | 19 | NA | TRBJ2-7 | TRBV6-1 | TRBD2
CASRRTGRNYGYTF | TGTGCCAGCAGAAGGACAGGGCGTAACTATGGCTACACCTTC | 14 | once | TRBJ1-2 | TRBV6-5 | TRBD1
CAWMGGGGTEAFF | TGTGCCTGGATGGGGGGTGGTGGGACTGAAGCTTTCTTT | 13 | NA | TRBJ1-1 | TRBV30 | NA
CASSFPNRGNTEAFF | TGTGCCAGCAGCTTCCCTAACAGGGGGAACACTGAAGCTTTCTTT | 15 | few | TRBJ1-1 | TRBV7-9 | TRBD1
CASSLSTSRSNEQFF | TGTGCCAGCAGTTTATCGACTAGTCGGAGCAATGAGCAGTTCTTC | 15 | NA | TRBJ2-1 | TRBV27 | NA
CASSFRQGNNYGYTF | TGTGCCAGCAGCTTTCGGCAGGGGAATAACTATGGCTACACCTTC | 15 | NA | TRBJ1-2 | TRBV5-4 | NA
CASSRTEAYEQYF | TGTGCCAGCAGTCGGACAGAGGCTTACGAGCAGTACTTC | 13 | NA | TRBJ2-7 | TRBV28 | NA
CASSLAQGTENTEAFF | TGTGCCAGCAGCTTAGCGCAAGGGACAGAGAACACTGAAGCTTTCTTT | 16 | NA | TRBJ1-1 | TRBV7-9 | TRBD1
CASSLDTSGRLNEQFF | TGTGCCAGCAGCTTGGATACTAGCGGGAGGCTGAATGAGCAGTTCTTC | 16 | NA | TRBJ2-1 | TRBV5-5 | TRBD2
CASSVPRAGVRNEQFF | TGTGCCAGTAGTGTGCCGAGGGCGGGAGTTCGAAATGAGCAGTTCTTC | 16 | NA | TRBJ2-1 | TRBV19 | TRBD2
CASSKDQMGTEAFF | TGCGCCAGCAGCAAAGACCAGATGGGCACTGAAGCTTTCTTT | 14 | NA | TRBJ1-1 | TRBV4-1 | NA
CASSQDQTGFNYGYTF | TGTGCCAGCAGCCAAGATCAAACAGGATTTAACTATGGCTACACCTTC | 16 | NA | TRBJ1-2 | TRBV4-2 | NA
CASSQGRGQGDYGYTF | TGCGCCAGCAGCCAAGGCCGGGGCCAGGGTGACTATGGCTACACCTTC | 16 | NA | TRBJ1-2 | TRBV4-3 | NA
CASSQDSDTEAFF | TGCGCCAGCAGCCAAGATTCAGACACTGAAGCTTTCTTT | 13 | few | TRBJ1-1 | TRBV4-3 | NA
CASSPDRISYEQYF | TGTGCCAGCAGCCCAGACAGGATTTCCTACGAGCAGTACTTC | 14 | NA | TRBJ2-7 | TRBV7-7 | NA
CASSLEGREGYGYTF | TGTGCCAGCAGCTTAGAGGGCAGGGAGGGGTATGGCTACACCTTC | 15 | NA | TRBJ1-2 | TRBV13 | NA
CASSLGLAGDGEQYF | TGTGCCAGCAGCTTGGGACTAGCGGGAGACGGGGAGCAGTACTTC | 15 | NA | TRBJ2-7 | TRBV11-1 | TRBD2
CASSPPPLTGRETQYF | TGTGCCAGCAGCCCACCGCCCTTAACAGGGAGAGAGACCCAGTACTTC | 16 | NA | TRBJ2-5 | TRBV11-2 | NA
CASSSDRGVSYEQYF | TGTGCCAGCAGTTCGGACAGGGGGGTCTCCTACGAGCAGTACTTC | 15 | NA | TRBJ2-7 | TRBV13 | TRBD1
CASSLRLAGGYNEQFF | TGCGCCAGCAGCCTCCGACTAGCGGGAGGATACAATGAGCAGTTCTTC | 16 | NA | TRBJ2-1 | TRBV4-3 | TRBD2
CASRSGPIDTEAFF | TGTGCCAGCAGGAGTGGGCCCATAGACACTGAAGCTTTCTTT | 14 | NA | TRBJ1-1 | TRBV6-6 | NA
CASSQDGTSPEQYF | TGCGCCAGCAGCCAAGATGGAACTAGCCCCGAGCAGTACTTC | 14 | NA | TRBJ2-7 | TRBV4-3 | NA
CASTPTSGRRELFF | TGTGCCAGTACCCCTACTAGCGGGAGGAGGGAGCTGTTTTTT | 14 | few | TRBJ2-2 | TRBV19 | TRBD2
CASSLSPGNQPQHF | TGTGCCAGCAGCTTATCCCCGGGCAATCAGCCCCAGCATTTT | 14 | few | TRBJ1-5 | TRBV11-2 | NA
CASSWGDREQYF | TGTGCCAGCAGTTGGGGGGACAGGGAGCAGTACTTC | 12 | NA | TRBJ2-7 | TRBV27 | TRBD1
CASSAGGQKNTEAFF | TGTGCCAGCAGCGCGGGGGGACAGAAGAACACTGAAGCTTTCTTT | 15 | NA | TRBJ1-1 | TRBV9 | TRBD1
CASSWRGRVASGNTIYF | TGTGCCAGCAGCTGGCGGGGTAGGGTGGCTTCTGGAAACACCATATATTTT | 17 | NA | TRBJ1-3 | TRBV7-7 | NA
CASSEAGGIYGYTF | TGTGCCAGCAGTGAAGCGGGGGGGATTTACGGCTACACCTTC | 14 | once | TRBJ1-2 | TRBV6-1 | NA
CASRFTGGETEAFF | TGTGCCAGCAGGTTTACAGGGGGTGAGACTGAAGCTTTCTTT | 14 | NA | TRBJ1-1 | TRBV27 | TRBD1
CAWNSGTGDYGTDTQYF | TGTGCCTGGAACTCCGGGACAGGGGACTACGGCACAGATACGCAGTATTTT | 17 | NA | TRBJ2-3 | TRBV30 | TRBD1
CASSLRGSDTQYF | TGTGCCAGCAGCTTACGAGGGTCAGATACGCAGTATTTT | 13 | NA | TRBJ2-3 | TRBV7-2 | NA
CASSMDRGGSYTF | TGTGCCAGCAGCATGGACAGGGGCGGGAGCTACACCTTC | 13 | NA | TRBJ1-2 | TRBV5-4 | TRBD1
CSVRQSSGNTIYF | TGCAGCGTCCGACAGAGCTCTGGAAACACCATATATTTT | 13 | NA | TRBJ1-3 | TRBV29-1 | NA
CASSIVGSWETQYF | TGTGCCAGTAGTATAGTGGGGAGTTGGGAGACCCAGTACTTC | 14 | NA | TRBJ2-5 | TRBV19 | NA
CASSRDGGGYTF | TGTGCCAGCAGCCGGGACGGTGGGGGCTACACCTTC | 12 | NA | TRBJ1-2 | TRBV7-9 | NA
CASSRDRVSGANVLTF | TGTGCCAGCAGCCGGGACCGAGTCTCTGGGGCCAACGTCCTGACTTTC | 16 | NA | TRBJ2-6 | TRBV27 | NA